The 22 T cell receptor beta chains listed next were all sequenced from one sample in a study of human T cells and chemical hapten exposure. TCRdb itself ran the RACE reads through MiXCR, one entry per CDR3 protein. The sample records under 200,000 distinct CDR3 sequences, roughly 15% being singletons. Time point denoted: patch test 1, 2 weeks after DPC sensitization. Treatment indicated: therapeutic diphenylcyclopropenone sensitization with weekly scalp DPC. Sequences were derived from whole blood, sampled in connection with sensitization to the hapten diphenylcyclopropenone (DPC). The receptors originated from a woman aged 25 to 39 with alopecia areata. Some clones in this sample may be carry-over from other donors' samples.

The chain has TRBV5-1 and TRBJ2-6, with a tentative D call TRBD2 (6 bases). The CDR3 extends over 15 amino acids. The germline V gene encodes CDR1 SGHRS and CDR2 YFSETQ. The V end was cut by 3 bases, the J end by 4 bases, with 11 bases between. CDR3 sequence reads: CASSSGDSGANVLTF. The DNA of the CDR3 is TGCGCCAGCAGCTCGGGGGACTCCGGGGCCAACGTCCTGACTTTC.

This clonotype was seen repeatedly, ten times or more. The CDR3 DNA is TGTGCCAGCAGCTTAGTGGAAAGGACGGGACAGGGTTGCTGTGAGCCCCAGCATTTT. Translation: CASSLVERTGQGCCEPQHF. This chain links TRBV7-9 with TRBJ1-5, with TRBD1 matching 9 bases. The CDR3 has 19 amino acids. CDR1 is SEHNR and CDR2 is FQNEAQ in the germline V gene (reference sequence). V was clipped by 1 base and J by 8 bases; unmatched bases: 18.

V and J are TRBV5-5 and TRBJ1-5, with TRBD1 identical over 9 bases. The V and J ends lost 4 bases and 7 bases, in that order; junction bases with no gene match: 9. Germline lookup yields CDR1 SGHKS and CDR2 YYEKEE (reference sequence). The CDR3 covers 15 residues. In nucleotides, the CDR3 is TGTGCCAGCAGCGTTACCGGGACAGGGTTACAGCCCCAGCATTTT. It translates to CASSVTGTGLQPQHF.

The chain links TRBV10-3 to TRBJ2-7; 8 bases line up with TRBD1. V was clipped by 6 bases and J by 3 bases; unmatched bases: 7. Germline V gene sequence: CDR1 ENHRY, CDR2 SYGVKD. The CDR3 has 14 amino acids. CDR3 nucleotides: TGTGCCATCAGGCCACAGGGGGTTTACTACGAGCAGTACTTC. The encoded protein is CAIRPQGVYYEQYF.

This clonotype has more than one count but fewer than ten. The rearrangement uses TRBV20-1 and TRBJ2-1; D is unresolved. Per germline, CDR1 DFQATT and CDR2 SNEGSKA (reference sequence). The CDR3 length is 12 residues. With 5 bases removed from V and 5 bases from J, the gap between germline ends came to 10 bases. CDR3 nucleotides: TGCAGTGCTTTCTGGGCACACAATGAGCAGTTCTTC. Residues: CSAFWAHNEQFF.

This clonotype was recorded a few times. The rearrangement joins TRBV20-1 to TRBJ2-7; D is undetermined. Trimming removed 5 bases from V and 2 bases from J, with 10 bases in between. The CDR3 length is 12 residues. Germline-derived CDR1 and CDR2 are DFQATT and SNEGSKA (reference sequence). The CDR3 loop is CSAYDVTYEQYF. In nucleotides, the CDR3 is TGCAGTGCTTACGACGTGACCTACGAGCAGTACTTC.

The rearrangement joins TRBV12-3 or TRBV12-4 to TRBJ1-5, with a weak D call TRBD1 (5 bases). Trimming removed 7 bases from V and 6 bases from J, with 10 bases in between. This CDR3 contains 12 residues. CDR3 in DNA: TGTGCCAGCACCCTCGGGGGTCAGCCCCAGCATTTT. Amino acid sequence: CASTLGGQPQHF.

This clonotype was observed a handful of times. CDR3 nucleotide sequence: TGTGCCAGCTCACCACCGGCGGGGGCCTACAATGAGCAGTTCTTC. Its protein is CASSPPAGAYNEQFF. The chain couples TRBV18 to TRBJ2-1; 7 nucleotides agree with TRBD2. V lost 0 bases, J lost 2 bases, and 1 base stayed unmatched. The germline V gene encodes CDR1 KGHSH and CDR2 LQKENI. The CDR3 is 15 amino acids.

The V call is TRBV7-9, the J call TRBJ1-2, with D possibly TRBD1 on 5 matching bases. Deletions cut 5 bases from V and 3 bases from J, with 19 bases between. Germline-derived CDR1 and CDR2 are SEHNR and FQNEAQ (reference sequence). The CDR3 is made up of 16 amino acids. CDR3 nucleotide sequence: TGTGCCAGCAGCAACCGGGACGCCCGATTTGACTATGGCTACACCTTC. Encoded protein: CASSNRDARFDYGYTF.

This clonotype was seen a few times. The chain has TRBV4-3 and TRBJ2-1; 14 nucleotides agree with TRBD2. Germline V gives CDR1 LGHNA, CDR2 YSLEER. This CDR3 comprises 20 residues. V gave up 4 bases and J gave up 0 bases; unmatched junction bases: 11. This CDR3 reads CASSPSSGLAGGSSYNEQFF. CDR3 DNA: TGCGCCAGCAGCCCCTCCTCCGGACTAGCGGGAGGTAGCTCCTACAATGAGCAGTTCTTC.

CDR3 sequence: CAISESSGGSYNEQFF. The CDR3, as DNA: TGTGCCATCAGTGAGAGCTCGGGGGGCTCCTACAATGAGCAGTTCTTC. The gene calls are TRBV10-3 and TRBJ2-1; 7 bases are shared with TRBD2. After removal of 2 bases from V and 0 bases from J, the junction contained 4 bases not matched to a gene. The CDR3 spans 16 residues. Germline V gene data show CDR1 as ENHRY and CDR2 as SYGVKD.

Comments on this clonotype: One end of the junction does not line up with germline, which may come from a read error. This chain uses TRBV29-1 with TRBJ2-7; possible D gene TRBD1, 5 bases. CDR1 is SQVTM, CDR2 ANQGSEA, per germline. The CDR3 is made up of 13 amino acids. The CDR3 nucleotides are TGCAGCATTGAAGACGACAGCTCCTACGAGCAGTACTTC. Its protein product is CSIEDDSSYEQYF.

This chain links TRBV5-4 with TRBJ2-3, with TRBD2 matching 8 bases. Germline V gene data show CDR1 as SGHNT and CDR2 as YYREEE (reference sequence). CDR3 size: 14 residues. V shed 4 bases, J shed 4 bases, and the junction held 5 bases outside the gene matches. The CDR3, as DNA: TGTGCCAGCAGCCCGAGACTAGCGTCAGATACGCAGTATTTT. Protein: CASSPRLASDTQYF.

This clonotype was picked up a small number of times. The chain employs TRBV6-5 and TRBJ2-3; D is unresolved. V lost 2 bases, J lost 2 bases, and 11 bases lay in between. This CDR3 has 15 residues. Germline V CDR1 and CDR2: MNHEY, SVGAGI. In DNA form, the CDR3 reads TGTGCCAGCAGTTACGGTACGGCCGACACAGATACGCAGTATTTT. Protein product: CASSYGTADTDTQYF.

The J gene is TRBJ2-1, the V gene TRBV4-2; tentatively, D is TRBD1 or TRBD2 (5 bases each). The CDR3 runs to 16 residues. Germline V lookup: CDR1 LGHNA, CDR2 YNFKEQ. Trimming shortened V by 0 bases and J by 0 bases, and 9 bases separated the two germline ends. CDR3 in DNA: TGTGCCAGCAGCCAAGATGGGGGAGCCTCCTACAATGAGCAGTTCTTC. This encodes CASSQDGGASYNEQFF.

This clonotype appeared a few times. The chain uses TRBV28 and TRBJ2-7; D possibly corresponds to TRBD1 (6 bases). With 5 bases removed from V and 9 bases from J, the gap between germline ends came to 14 bases. Germline V gene data show CDR1 as MDHEN and CDR2 as SYDVKM. The CDR3 totals 12 residues. The CDR3 nucleotides are TGTGCCAGCAGTAGACCAGGGGCCCCGCAGTACTTC. Protein: CASSRPGAPQYF.

This clonotype turned up a few times. V usage is TRBV5-1 and J usage is TRBJ2-7; D is perhaps TRBD1 (5 bases). Trimming left V 0 bases short and J 3 bases short, with 13 bases between. Per germline, CDR1 SGHRS and CDR2 YFSETQ. The CDR3 has 15 residues. CDR3 protein: CASSLAGQSIYEQYF. In DNA, the CDR3 is TGCGCCAGCAGCTTGGCTGGACAAAGCATCTACGAGCAGTACTTC.

The rearrangement uses TRBV7-9 and TRBJ2-1, with D possibly called TRBD1 or TRBD2 (5 bases each). V was trimmed by 5 bases and J by 8 bases, leaving 25 bases between them. From germline, CDR1 is SEHNR and CDR2 FQNEAQ (reference sequence). CDR3 length: 17 residues. CDR3 nucleotide sequence: TGTGCCAGCAGCCCAGGGACGCTCCTCAGGAGGTTTGATGAGCAGTTCTTC. This translates into CASSPGTLLRRFDEQFF. Using reference TRBV7-9 and TRBJ2-1 for the parts outside the CDR3, the full variable domain is DTGVSQNPRHKITKRGQNVTFRCDPISEHNRLYWYRQTLGQGPEFLTYFQNEAQLEKSRLLSDRFSAERPKGSFSTLEIQRTEQGDSAMYLCASSPGTLLRRFDEQFFGPGTRLTVL.

The chain links TRBV5-8 to TRBJ1-6; possibly TRBD1 for D (5 bases). The CDR3 sequence is 18 residues long. The germline gives CDR1 SGHTS, CDR2 YDEGEE. V was trimmed by 0 bases and J by 2 bases, leaving 15 bases between them. CDR3 sequence (DNA): TGTGCCAGCAGCTTGGGGCCGACAGATCAACCCTATAATTCACCCCTCCACTTT. It encodes CASSLGPTDQPYNSPLHF.

This rearrangement joins TRBV7-8 to TRBJ2-1; D ambiguous. Germline assignment: CDR1 SGHVS and CDR2 FQNEAQ. This CDR3 comprises 16 residues. Trimming removed 5 bases at V and 3 bases at J, with 17 bases between. CDR3 in amino acids: CASSLRRLGNYNEQFF. The CDR3 DNA follows: TGTGCCAGCAGCCTCCGCCGGCTAGGCAACTACAATGAGCAGTTCTTC.

The chain joins TRBV7-2 to TRBJ2-1; no reliable D call. Trimming shortened V by 0 bases and J by 0 bases, and 15 bases separated the two germline ends. Per the germline V gene, CDR1 is SGHTA and CDR2 is FQGNSA. The CDR3 runs to 18 residues. CDR3: CASSLAVTTFGSYNEQFF. DNA for the CDR3: TGTGCCAGCAGCTTAGCGGTCACTACGTTTGGCTCCTACAATGAGCAGTTCTTC.

The chain carries TRBV9 and TRBJ2-3; 7 bases fit TRBD2. Germline-derived CDR1 and CDR2 are SGDLS and YYNGEE. V dropped 3 bases and J dropped 1; count of bases not matched to a gene: 5. The CDR3 consists of 15 residues. The CDR3 region is CASSDGRGGTDTQYF. The CDR3 coding sequence is TGTGCCAGCAGCGATGGGAGGGGCGGCACAGATACGCAGTATTTT.